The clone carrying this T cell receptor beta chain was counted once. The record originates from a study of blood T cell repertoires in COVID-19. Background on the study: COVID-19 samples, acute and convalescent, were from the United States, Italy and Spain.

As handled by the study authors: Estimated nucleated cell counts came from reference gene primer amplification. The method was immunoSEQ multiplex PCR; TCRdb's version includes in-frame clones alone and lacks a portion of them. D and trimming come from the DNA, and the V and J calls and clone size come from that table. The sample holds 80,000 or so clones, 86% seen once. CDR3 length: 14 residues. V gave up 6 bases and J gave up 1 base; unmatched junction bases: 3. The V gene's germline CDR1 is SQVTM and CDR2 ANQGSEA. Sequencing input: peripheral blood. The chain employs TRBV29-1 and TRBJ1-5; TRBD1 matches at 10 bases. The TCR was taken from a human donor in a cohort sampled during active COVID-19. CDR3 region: CSVKDRGSNQPQHF. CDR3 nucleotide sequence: TGCAGCGTAAAGGACAGGGGGAGCAATCAGCCCCAGCATTTT.